This T cell receptor beta chain derives from a study of T cell responses to AZD1222 COVID-19 vaccine. The CDR3 is 12 residues long. Germline CDR1 and CDR2: SGHDT and YYEEEE. Trimming shortened V by 5 bases and J by 1 base, and 1 base separated the two germline ends. Clones were read by immunoSEQ multiplex PCR, and TCRdb kept only the in-frame ones, dropping some. The table lists some 140,000 clones, approximately 84% of them singletons. This TCR came from an adult in good health. The chain has TRBV5-6 and TRBJ1-6; D gene unclear. Sequenced material: peripheral blood, taken on day 0 of AZD1222 vaccination. The CDR3: CASRSYNSPLHF. DNA of the CDR3: TGTGCCAGCAGGTCCTATAATTCACCCCTCCACTTT.